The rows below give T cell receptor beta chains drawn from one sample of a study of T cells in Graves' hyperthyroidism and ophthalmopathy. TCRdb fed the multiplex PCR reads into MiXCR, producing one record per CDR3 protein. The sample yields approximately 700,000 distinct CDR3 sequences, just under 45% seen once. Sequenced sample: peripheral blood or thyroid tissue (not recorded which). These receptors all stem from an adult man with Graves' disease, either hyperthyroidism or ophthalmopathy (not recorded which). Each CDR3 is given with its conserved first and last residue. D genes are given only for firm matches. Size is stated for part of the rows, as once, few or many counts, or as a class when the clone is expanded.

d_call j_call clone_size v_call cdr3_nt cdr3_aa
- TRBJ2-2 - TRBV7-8 TGTGCCAGCAGCCAACGGCGGGGAGGGAACACCGGGGAGCTGTTTTTT CASSQRRGGNTGELFF
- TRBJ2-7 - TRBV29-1 TGCAGCCAAGATGCGCAGGGGATCTACGAGCAGTACTTC CSQDAQGIYEQYF
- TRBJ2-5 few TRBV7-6 TGTGCCAGCAGCCGGGACGAGACCCAGTACTTC CASSRDETQYF
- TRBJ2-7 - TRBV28 TGTGCCAGCAGTTTCGTTGGACTCGACTACGAGCAGTACTTC CASSFVGLDYEQYF
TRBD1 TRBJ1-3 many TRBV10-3 TGTGCCATCAGTGAGTCGGGACAGATCTCTGGAAACACCATATATTTT CAISESGQISGNTIYF
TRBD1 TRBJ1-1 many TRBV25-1 TGTGCCAGCAGTGAATCAGGGACAGTTATTGAAGCTTTCTTT CASSESGTVIEAFF
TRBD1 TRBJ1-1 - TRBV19 TGTGCCAGTAGTACGGGACAGGGGTTCCCTGAAGCTTTCTTT CASSTGQGFPEAFF
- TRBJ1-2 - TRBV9 TGTGCCAGCAGCCAAGATGACTATGGCTACACCTTC CASSQDDYGYTF
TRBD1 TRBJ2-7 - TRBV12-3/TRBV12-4 TGTGCCAGCGGAGTGCAGGGGGCCTACGAGCAGTACTTC CASGVQGAYEQYF
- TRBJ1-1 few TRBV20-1 TGCAGTGCTAGAAAAAACATCCCTGAAGCTTTCTTT CSARKNIPEAFF
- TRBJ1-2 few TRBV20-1 TGCAGTGCTAGAGATCCCCACCGCTATGGCTACACCTTC CSARDPHRYGYTF
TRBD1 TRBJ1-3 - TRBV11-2 TGTGCCAGCAGCGCACAGGGGGCAGATGGCTACACCATATATTTT CASSAQGADGYTIYF
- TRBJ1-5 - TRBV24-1 TGTGCCACCAGAAGGGGGGCAAATCAGCCCCAGCATTTT CATRRGANQPQHF
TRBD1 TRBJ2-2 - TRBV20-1 TGCAGCCCGCAAGACAGGGGTTCCGGGGAGCTGTTTTTT CSPQDRGSGELFF
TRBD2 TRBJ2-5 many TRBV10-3 TGTGCCATCAGTGAGCCTAGCGGGGGCAAAGAGACCCAGTACTTC CAISEPSGGKETQYF
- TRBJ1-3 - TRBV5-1 TGCGCCAGCAGCTTGACCGGGACCGAATATTTT CASSLTGTEYF
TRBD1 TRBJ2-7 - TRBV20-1 TGCAGTGCTAGAGATAGGACAGGGGATTTTCGGCAGTACTTC CSARDRTGDFRQYF
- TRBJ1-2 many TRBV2 TGTGCCAGGTCGGCCCTTTATGGCTACACCTTC CARSALYGYTF
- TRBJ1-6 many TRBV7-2 TGTGCCAGCAGCTTAGGCAGGTTCTATAATTCACCCCTCCACTTT CASSLGRFYNSPLHF
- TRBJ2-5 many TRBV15 TGTGCCACCAGCAGAGATAACCCTCAAGAGACCCAGTACTTC CATSRDNPQETQYF
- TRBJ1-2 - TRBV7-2 TGTGCCAGCAGCTCTATTACGGGTGGGAGGAACTATGGCTACACCTTC CASSSITGGRNYGYTF
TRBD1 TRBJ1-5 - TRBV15 TGTGCCACCAGCAGAAATTTGGCGGACAGGGGAGGCAATCAGCCCCAGCATTTT CATSRNLADRGGNQPQHF
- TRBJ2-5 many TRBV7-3 TGTGCCAGCAGCTTAACAGGATTCGGCCAGGAGACCCAGTACTTC CASSLTGFGQETQYF
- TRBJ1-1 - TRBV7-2 TGTGCCAGCAGCCAAATGGGCGTGAACACTGAAGCTTTCTTT CASSQMGVNTEAFF
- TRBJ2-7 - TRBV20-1 TGCAGTGCCCGGACAGACAAGCTCCTCCACAATCCCTACGAGCAGTACTTC CSARTDKLLHNPYEQYF
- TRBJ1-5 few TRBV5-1 TGCGCCAGCAGCTCGTCAGGGGCGAGCGATCAGCCCCAGCATTTT CASSSSGASDQPQHF
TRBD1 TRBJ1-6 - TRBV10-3 TGTGCCATCGGATCTCTCGGGACAGCGGACTCACCCCTCCACTTT CAIGSLGTADSPLHF
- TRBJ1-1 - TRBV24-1 TGTGCCACCAGTGATCAAAGGAACAGACAACACACAGAAGCTTTCTTT CATSDQRNRQHTEAFF
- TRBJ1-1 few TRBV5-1 TGCGCCAGCAGCTTGTTAGCCGGGGGGGACACTGAAGCTTTCTTT CASSLLAGGDTEAFF
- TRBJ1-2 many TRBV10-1 TGCGCCAGCAGTCCCGGACAAGGCTACACCTTC CASSPGQGYTF